A selection of T cell receptor beta chains follows, all from one sample in a study of blood T cell repertoires in COVID-19. Libraries were prepared by immunoSEQ multiplex PCR; TCRdb keeps only in-frame clonotypes and omits some of them. The sample records around 100,000 clones, about 89% being singletons. What was sequenced was peripheral blood. These receptors came from a human donor in a cohort sampled during active COVID-19. Each CDR3 is given with its conserved first and last residue. A D gene is named only where the DNA matches it firmly. Clone size is not always given. Where it is, it says once, few, many or a class for expanded clones.

J: TRBJ2-5; D: TRBD1; size: -; V: TRBV5-8; DNA: TGTGCCAGCAGCCGGGGGACAGGGGCTTACTATACAGAGGACCAAGAGACCCAGTACTTC; CDR3: CASSRGTGAYYTEDQETQYF
J: TRBJ1-5; D: -; size: -; V: TRBV6-1; DNA: TGTGCCAGCAGTGAAGGCTTGGGGCAGATCAATCAGCCCCAGCATTTT; CDR3: CASSEGLGQINQPQHF
J: TRBJ2-4; D: -; size: -; V: TRBV6-2/TRBV6-3; DNA: TGTGCCAGCAGTTACGGGGGGGGCCAAAACATTCAGTACTTC; CDR3: CASSYGGGQNIQYF
J: TRBJ1-5; D: -; size: few; V: TRBV2; DNA: TGTGCCAGCAGGGCTACAGGGCGTAGCAATCAGCCCCAGCATTTT; CDR3: CASRATGRSNQPQHF
J: TRBJ1-3; D: -; size: -; V: TRBV30; DNA: TGTGCCTGGAGTGCGGGACTCCCGGTGGGAAACACCATATATTTT; CDR3: CAWSAGLPVGNTIYF
J: TRBJ2-7; D: -; size: -; V: TRBV28; DNA: TGTGCCAGCAGCCCCAGCGGCAGCAGAGGAGAGCAGTACTTC; CDR3: CASSPSGSRGEQYF
J: TRBJ2-7; D: -; size: -; V: TRBV5-6; DNA: TGTGCCAGCAGCCCAACTAATGATATTTACGAGCAGTACTTC; CDR3: CASSPTNDIYEQYF
J: TRBJ2-5; D: -; size: -; V: TRBV5-4; DNA: TGTGCCAGCAGCTCGACAGGCGCACAAGAGACCCAGTACTTC; CDR3: CASSSTGAQETQYF
J: TRBJ2-5; D: -; size: -; V: TRBV7-9; DNA: TGTGCCAGCCGACGGACAGCCAGCCAAGAGACCCAGTACTTC; CDR3: CASRRTASQETQYF
J: TRBJ2-1; D: TRBD2; size: -; V: TRBV4-1; DNA: TGCGCCAGCACCGCCGACGGAAGCGGGAAATACAATGAGCAGTTCTTC; CDR3: CASTADGSGKYNEQFF
J: TRBJ2-7; D: -; size: -; V: TRBV18; DNA: TGTGCCAGCTCCCCGGGTTACCTAGGAATCTCCGAGCAGTACTTC; CDR3: CASSPGYLGISEQYF
J: TRBJ1-1; D: -; size: once; V: TRBV12-5; DNA: TGTGCTAGTGGTTTGGCTCTGACAAGGGAGGGCACTGAAGCTTTCTTT; CDR3: CASGLALTREGTEAFF
J: TRBJ2-1; D: TRBD2; size: once; V: TRBV4-1; DNA: TGCGCCAGCAGCCAAGGCGGGACTAGCGCCACAATGAAGCAGTTCTTC; CDR3: CASSQGGTSATMKQFF
J: TRBJ2-2; D: TRBD1; size: -; V: TRBV7-9; DNA: TGTGCCAGCAGTGGCTGGGACAGGGGGGCCGGGGAGCTGTTTTTT; CDR3: CASSGWDRGAGELFF
J: TRBJ2-7; D: -; size: many; V: TRBV4-3; DNA: TGCGCCAGCAGCCAAGATAGTTTTGGTTACGAGCAGTACTTC; CDR3: CASSQDSFGYEQYF
J: TRBJ2-7; D: -; size: -; V: TRBV4-1; DNA: TGCGCCAGCAGCCAAGCCCCGGGACAATCCTACGAGCAGTCCTTC; CDR3: CASSQAPGQSYEQSF
J: TRBJ2-2; D: TRBD2; size: -; V: TRBV30; DNA: TGTTCTACGGGGAGGGACACCGGGGAGCTGTTTTTT; CDR3: CSTGRDTGELFF
J: TRBJ2-1; D: -; size: -; V: TRBV7-2; DNA: TGTGCCAGCAGCTTAGCGATGCGGGGAGAGCAGTTCTTC; CDR3: CASSLAMRGEQFF
J: TRBJ2-7; D: -; size: -; V: TRBV9; DNA: TGTGCCAGCAGCGTAGACGCGGCAGGGGGGTACGAGCAGTACTTC; CDR3: CASSVDAAGGYEQYF
J: TRBJ1-2; D: -; size: -; V: TRBV5-6; DNA: TGTGCCAGCAGCTTGTCCAGAGGAGGAGGCTACACCTTC; CDR3: CASSLSRGGGYTF
J: TRBJ2-2; D: TRBD1; size: -; V: TRBV24-1; DNA: TGTGCCACCAGTGACCCGGGACAGGGGCTCACCGGGGAGCTGTTTTTT; CDR3: CATSDPGQGLTGELFF
J: TRBJ1-1; D: TRBD1; size: -; V: TRBV19; DNA: TGTGCCAGTAGCGAGAAAGGGGGCGAGGCTGAAGCTTTCTTT; CDR3: CASSEKGGEAEAFF
J: TRBJ2-1; D: TRBD1; size: -; V: TRBV7-9; DNA: TGTGCCATCGGGACAGGGTGGTATGAGCAGTTCTTC; CDR3: CAIGTGWYEQFF
J: TRBJ2-5; D: TRBD2; size: -; V: TRBV6-6; DNA: TGTGCCACGGGGGGGGTAAATCAAGAGACCCAGTACTTC; CDR3: CATGGVNQETQYF
J: TRBJ2-5; D: TRBD2; size: -; V: TRBV6-6; DNA: TGTGCCAGCAGTTACATCCCGGGACTAGCGGGAGAGACCCAGTACTTC; CDR3: CASSYIPGLAGETQYF
J: TRBJ1-4; D: TRBD1; size: -; V: TRBV3-1/TRBV3-2; DNA: TGTGCCAGCAGCCAAGACACCCCGGGACAGAGTAATGAAAAACTGTTTTTT; CDR3: CASSQDTPGQSNEKLFF
J: TRBJ2-1; D: -; size: -; V: TRBV5-4; DNA: TGTGCCAGCAGCTCCGGAACAGCCGATGAGCAGTTCTTC; CDR3: CASSSGTADEQFF